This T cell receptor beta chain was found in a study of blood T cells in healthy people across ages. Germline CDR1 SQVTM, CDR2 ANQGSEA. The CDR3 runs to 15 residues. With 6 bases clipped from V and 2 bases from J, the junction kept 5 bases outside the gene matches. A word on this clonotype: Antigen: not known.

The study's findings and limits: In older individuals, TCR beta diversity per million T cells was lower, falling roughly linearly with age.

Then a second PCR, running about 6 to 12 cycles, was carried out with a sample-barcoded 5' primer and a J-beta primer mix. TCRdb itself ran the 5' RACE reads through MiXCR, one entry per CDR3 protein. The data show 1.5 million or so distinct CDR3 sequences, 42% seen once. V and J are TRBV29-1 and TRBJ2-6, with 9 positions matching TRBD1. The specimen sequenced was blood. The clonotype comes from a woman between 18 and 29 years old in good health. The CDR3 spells CSVLTGGPGANVLTF. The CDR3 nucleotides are TGCAGCGTCTTGACAGGGGGTCCTGGGGCCAACGTCCTGACTTTC.